Shown below are 22 T cell receptor beta chains from a single sample sequenced in a study of molecular identifiers for immune sequencing clone quantification. TCRdb called the PCR reads again in MiXCR, with one record for every CDR3 protein. The repertoire holds about 630,000 distinct CDR3 sequences, with about 25% as singletons. Sequences were obtained from naive CD8+ T cells from blood, with Jurkat cell RNA spiked in. Described subset: FACS-sorted CD8+CD4-CCR7+CD45RA+ naive T cells. Every receptor here comes from a human donor in good health. Some libraries in this study had Jurkat cell RNA spiked in.

In the case of this clonotype: This may be a read error, as it is one base from a much larger clone. The genes are TRBV2 and TRBJ1-5; the match to TRBD1 covers 8 bases. The end of the DNA fits TRBJ2-3 better, so the J call may be wrong. In germline, CDR1 is SNHLY, CDR2 FYNNEI. The CDR3 sequence is 14 residues long. The CDR3 region is CASSVPGQAQPQYF. Written as DNA, the CDR3 is TGTGCCAGCAGTGTTCCGGGACAGGCACAGCCCCAGTATTTT.

Note on this clonotype: An end of the junction does not agree with germline; a read error may underlie this. The chain joins TRBV13 to TRBJ2-3; 8 nucleotides align to TRBD2. Per the germline V gene, CDR1 is PRHDT and CDR2 is FYEKMQ (reference sequence). The CDR3 extends over 17 amino acids. This chain's CDR3 is CASSLVLAGSSTDTRYF. CDR3 DNA: TGTGCCAGCAGCTTAGTGTTAGCGGGGTCTAGCACAGATACGCGGTATTTT.

A remark on this clonotype: This may arise from a read error, as a much more abundant clone is one base away. The V gene is TRBV7-2, the J gene TRBJ2-7; tentative D call: TRBD2 (6 bases). This CDR3 region has 16 residues. Germline CDR1 reads SGHTA; CDR2 reads FQGNSA. For the CDR3, the DNA is TGTGCCAGCAGCATAGCGCGCGGGGAAATGCCCTACGAGCAGTACTTC. It is translated as CASSIARGEMPYEQYF.

This sequence joins TRBV9 and TRBJ2-7, with D uncertain. The ends were cut back, 0 bases at V and 6 bases at J, with 10 bases in the middle. The CDR3 consists of 13 residues. Germline CDR1 SGDLS, CDR2 YYNGEE. In DNA, the CDR3 is TGTGCCAGCAGCGTAGCGTCCCTGAGCGAGCAGTACTTC. Translation gives CASSVASLSEQYF.

The CDR3 DNA is TGTGCCAGTAGTATCCCGGGGGCGAACTATGGCTACACCTTC. Translation gives CASSIPGANYGYTF. V is TRBV19 and J is TRBJ1-2; D perhaps matches TRBD1 (6 bases). The CDR3 length is 14 residues. Germline V gene data show CDR1 as LNHDA and CDR2 as SQIVND (reference sequence). The V and J ends lost 3 bases and 2 bases respectively, with 10 bases between them.

This clonotype was recorded a few times. J is TRBJ2-2 and V is TRBV7-9; D is possibly TRBD2 (5 bases). Per the germline V gene, CDR1 is SEHNR and CDR2 is FQNEAQ (reference sequence). V dropped 5 bases and J dropped 4 bases, with 14 bases sitting between them. The CDR3 runs to 15 residues. The CDR3 DNA sequence: TGTGCCAGCAGCCCAAGCGTGAGCGGCACCGGGGAGCTGTTTTTT. It specifies CASSPSVSGTGELFF.

The table lists this clonotype with a few counts. The chain employs TRBV4-1 and TRBJ2-3; TRBD1 matches 7 bases. The length of the CDR3 is 14 residues. Trimming at V came to 7 bases and at J to 5 bases, leaving 9 bases not matched to a gene. Germline assignment: CDR1 MGHRA and CDR2 YSYEKL. CDR3 DNA: TGCGCCAGCACCCTGGTAGGGGGCAAAGATACGCAGTATTTT. Protein: CASTLVGGKDTQYF.

About this clonotype: One end of the junction fails to match germline, which may point to a read error. The chain has TRBV7-6 and TRBJ2-2; 8 bases agree with TRBD2. Germline lookup yields CDR1 SGHVS and CDR2 FNYEAQ. The CDR3 extends over 17 amino acids. CDR3 loop: CAGSLGTSGLNTGELFF. DNA for the CDR3: TGTGCCGGCAGCTTAGGAACTAGCGGACTAAACACCGGGGAGCTGTTTTTT. Full variable domain (rest looked up from reference TRBV7-6 and TRBJ2-2): GAGVSQSPRYKVTKRGQDVALRCDPISGHVSLYWYRQALGQGPEFLTYFNYEAQQDKSGLPNDRFSAERPEGSISTLTIQRTEQRDSAMYRCAGSLGTSGLNTGELFFGEGSRLTVL.

This clonotype was found a few times. This sequence joins TRBV11-2 and TRBJ2-4; D unresolved. The length of the CDR3 is 17 residues. The germline CDR1 and CDR2 sequences are SGHAT and FQNNGV. Deletions cut 0 bases from V and 0 bases from J, with 12 bases between. CDR3 amino acids: CASSLDWLTVAKNIQYF. CDR3 coding DNA: TGTGCCAGCAGCTTAGACTGGCTGACGGTAGCCAAAAACATTCAGTACTTC.

Concerning this clonotype: Its ends do not fully match the called genes, so a read error is possible. This rearrangement joins TRBV9 to TRBJ2-7; tentatively, D is TRBD1 (6 bases). The CDR3 has 14 amino acids. Per germline, CDR1 SGDLS and CDR2 YYNGEE. The CDR3 reads CARSVGPGAYEQYF. DNA of the CDR3: TGTGCCCGCAGCGTAGGACCAGGGGCTTACGAGCAGTACTTC.

The sample holds many counts of this clonotype. This sequence joins TRBV20-1 and TRBJ2-2; 7 bases are shared with TRBD2. V was clipped by 3 bases and J by 2 bases; unmatched bases: 9. This CDR3 spans 16 amino acids. Germline lookup yields CDR1 DFQATT and CDR2 SNEGSKA (reference sequence). CDR3 sequence reads: CSASPFSGPNTGELFF. CDR3 coding DNA: TGCAGTGCTAGTCCTTTTAGCGGGCCTAACACCGGGGAGCTGTTTTTT.

The sample holds a few counts of this clonotype. This sequence joins TRBV5-3 and TRBJ2-6; no reliable D call. TRBV5-3 counts as an open reading frame of uncertain function. The CDR3 length is 19 residues. Trimming removed 8 bases at V and 0 bases at J, with 24 bases between. The CDR3 DNA follows: TGTGCCAGCAGCAAGCTCACTTCCAGTCTTAGCTCTGGGGCCAACGTCCTGACTTTC. Translated, it gives CASSKLTSSLSSGANVLTF.

There are many counts of this clonotype. The chain recombines TRBV25-1 with TRBJ2-5; a possible D gene is TRBD1 (5 bases). V lost 4 bases and J lost 2, with 8 bases in between. The CDR3 loop spans 13 amino acids. The germline V gene encodes CDR1 MGHDK and CDR2 SYGVNS. DNA of the CDR3: TGTGCCAGCAGTGTAGGGGCACAAGAGACCCAGTACTTC. Translated, it gives CASSVGAQETQYF.

Points on this clonotype: This may arise from a read error, as a much more abundant clone is one base away. This chain uses TRBV7-8 with TRBJ1-5, with D tentatively TRBD1 (6 bases). CDR3 length: 15 amino acids. The germline CDR1 and CDR2 sequences are SGHVS and FQNEAQ. In DNA form, the CDR3 reads TGTGCCAGCAACTTAGAAGGGGGGGTCGGTCAGCCCCAGCATTTT. Protein sequence: CASNLEGGVGQPQHF.

The V gene is TRBV27, the J gene TRBJ2-7; the D gene is possibly TRBD2 (6 bases). V was cut by 4 bases and J by 4 bases, with 20 bases left in between. Germline-derived CDR1 and CDR2 are MNHEY and SMNVEV (reference sequence). The CDR3 is made up of 16 amino acids. CDR3 in DNA: TGTGCCAGCAGTTCTCCCCCGGTGCGGGGCGGGTACGAGCAGTACTTC. Protein: CASSSPPVRGGYEQYF.

This clonotype appeared many times. The rearrangement uses TRBV29-1 and TRBJ2-2, with 7 bases lining up with TRBD1. In germline, CDR1 is SQVTM, CDR2 ANQGSEA. The CDR3 is 14 residues long. V lost 3 bases, J lost 3 bases, and 4 bases stayed unmatched. The CDR3 bases are TGCAGCGTTGACGGGCAGGGGGACACCGGGGAGCTGTTTTTT. The encoded protein is CSVDGQGDTGELFF.

J is TRBJ1-1 and V is TRBV30; no clear D. The CDR3 extends over 11 amino acids. Trimming cost V 5 bases and J 10 bases, with 14 bases left between them. Germline V CDR1 and CDR2: GTSNPN, SVGIG (reference sequence). DNA for the CDR3: TGTGCCTGGGGCGGGCCCCTCGCAGCTTTCTTT. Protein: CAWGGPLAAFF.

This clonotype came up once. With a much larger clone just one base away, this may be a read error. CDR3 loop: CASSILSTDTRYF. CDR3 DNA: TGTGCCAGTAGTATTTTGAGCACAGATACGCGGTATTTT. The V call is TRBV19, the J call TRBJ2-3; D unclear. The CDR3 contains 13 residues. Germline loops: CDR1 LNHDA, CDR2 SQIVND (reference sequence).

In regard to this clonotype: Its ends do not fully match the called genes, so a read error is possible. The CDR3 loop reads CASSLLTGGNEASF. In nucleotides, the CDR3 is TGTGCCAGCAGCTTATTAACGGGCGGGAATGAAGCTTCCTTT. The rearrangement links TRBV7-9 to TRBJ1-1, with D hard to call. CDR1 and CDR2 from the germline V gene are SEHNR and FQNEAQ (reference sequence). The CDR3 sequence is 14 residues long.

The sample holds many counts of this clonotype. The genes are TRBV28 and TRBJ2-7, with D perhaps TRBD1 (5 bases). Looked up from germline, CDR1 is MDHEN and CDR2 is SYDVKM. The CDR3 has 15 residues. Deletions cut 6 bases from V and 3 bases from J, with 18 bases between. CDR3 amino acids: CASSPFLTVVYEQYF. CDR3 bases: TGTGCCAGCAGCCCCTTCCTGACAGTAGTCTACGAGCAGTACTTC.

The chain combines TRBV10-3 with TRBJ2-1, with 8 nucleotides matching TRBD2. The CDR3 is 14 residues long. The J segment lost 8 bases and the V segment lost 6 bases, leaving 9 bases of the junction unmatched. In germline, CDR1 is ENHRY, CDR2 SYGVKD. In DNA form, the CDR3 reads TGTGCCATCAGGGCGGGGACTAGGGGAGATGAGCAGTTCTTC. Residues: CAIRAGTRGDEQFF.

With respect to this clonotype: This could be a read error, since a much larger clone is one nucleotide away. V usage is TRBV4-3 and J usage is TRBJ2-5; 8 bases map to TRBD1. With V trimmed by 0 bases and J by 9 bases, 9 bases remained unmatched. Germline CDR1 LGHNA, CDR2 YSLEER. The CDR3 has 15 residues. The CDR3 nucleotides are TGCGCCAGCAGCCAAGATATGACAGGGGAAGTCCCCCAGTACTTC. Amino acids: CASSQDMTGEVPQYF.